This record looks at one TCR beta chain sequence and its context. The antigen is not known. One end of the junction fails to match germline, which may point to a read error. Sample barcodes and UMIs were carried by the TCR alpha and TCR beta cDNA libraries that 5'RACE generated with constant-segment primers. TCRdb itself ran the 5' RACE reads through MiXCR, one entry per CDR3 protein. The sample has approximately 210,000 distinct CDR3 sequences; roughly a tenth are singletons. This record belongs to a study of T-cell memory formation after mild COVID-19. Study conclusions and caveats: Contracting clones localized mainly to CM and EM when CD4+ and mainly to EMRA when CD8+. Later expanders leaned toward CD4+, whereas clones contracting from day 15 to 85 were balanced CD4/CD8. Second-wave clones peaking on day 37 lacked confirmed SARS-CoV-2 specificity.

The CDR3 is 17 residues long. Per germline, CDR1 DFQATT and CDR2 SNEGSKA (reference sequence). Sequenced material: PBMCs or a T cell subset sorted from them (not recorded which). The chain employs TRBV20-1 and TRBJ2-3, with 9 positions matching TRBD2. The receptor was derived from a man in his late teens or twenties who had mild COVID-19 (a few samples of this study predate the infection). Cell type and time point are not known. CDR3 protein: CSARGTSSFASTDTQYF. DNA for the CDR3: TGCAGTGCGAGAGGGACTAGCAGCTTCGCTAGCACAGATACGCAGTATTTT.